This T cell receptor (beta chain) was captured in a study of blood T cells in healthy people across ages. Whole-study results and caveats: Naive T cell percentage showed a strong correlation with the diversity of TCR beta.

A note on this clonotype: The antigen remains undetermined.

There are 16 residues in the CDR3. Next came a second PCR, run for about 6 to 12 cycles, which used a sample-barcoded 5' primer along with a J-beta primer mix. Each cDNA molecule received a tag from a template-switch adaptor that had 12 random nucleotides. TCRdb itself ran the 5' RACE reads through MiXCR, one entry per CDR3 protein. The repertoire holds about 570,000 distinct CDR3 sequences, with 25% to 30% as singletons. Material for sequencing was blood. The receptor comes from a woman in her 70s in good health. The V and J genes are TRBV21-1 and TRBJ1-2; no DNA check was done on the table's D call, TRBD1. TRBV21-1 is reported as a pseudogene. The CDR3 DNA follows: TGTGCCAGCAGCATCGGGGACGAAAGGGCCAACTATGGCTACACCTTC. Protein sequence: CASSIGDERANYGYTF.